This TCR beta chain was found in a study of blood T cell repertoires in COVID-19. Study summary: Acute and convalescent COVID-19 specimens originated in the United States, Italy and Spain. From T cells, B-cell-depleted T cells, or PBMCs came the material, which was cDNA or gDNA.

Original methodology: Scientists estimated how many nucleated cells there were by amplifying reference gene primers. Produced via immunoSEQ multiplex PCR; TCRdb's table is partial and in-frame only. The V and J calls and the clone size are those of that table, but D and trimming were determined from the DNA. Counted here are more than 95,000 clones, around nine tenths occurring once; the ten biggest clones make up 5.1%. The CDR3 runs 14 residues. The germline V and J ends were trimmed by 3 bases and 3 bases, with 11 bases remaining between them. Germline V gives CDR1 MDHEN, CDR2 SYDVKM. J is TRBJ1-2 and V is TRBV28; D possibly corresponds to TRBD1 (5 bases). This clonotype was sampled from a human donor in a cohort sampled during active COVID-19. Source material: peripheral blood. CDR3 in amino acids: CASSFVGVDYGYTF. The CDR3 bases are TGTGCCAGCAGTTTCGTAGGGGTTGACTATGGCTACACCTTC.